A single sample is the source of the 2 T cell receptor beta chains below, sequenced in a study of human thymus T cells. Thymus pieces cut out during corrective heart surgery were the tissue that was used. TCRdb's table, derived via immunoSEQ multiplex PCR, lists solely in-frame clones and lacks some. Of 55,000 to 85,000 clones listed, about 95% are singletons. The sequenced material came from thymus tissue. The receptors come from a girl under two years old with a congenital heart defect but otherwise immunologically healthy.

The chain recombines TRBV4-3 with TRBJ2-3; 7 bases match TRBD1. In germline, CDR1 is LGHNA, CDR2 YSLEER. The CDR3 length is 12 residues. Trimming took 2 bases from V and 14 from J; bases not matched to a gene: 7. CDR3 loop: CASSQRQGEVYF. CDR3 DNA sequence: TGCGCCAGCAGCCAACGACAGGGTGAAGTGTATTTT.

The chain is built from TRBV7-2 and TRBJ2-7; TRBD1 aligns across 7 bases. Germline lookup yields CDR1 SGHTA and CDR2 FQGNSA. This CDR3 has 15 amino acids. With 4 bases clipped from V and 6 bases from J, the junction kept 12 bases outside the gene matches. DNA of the CDR3: TGTGCCAGCAGCTCCCGGGACAGCTCTATGTGCGAGCAGTACTTC. Amino acid sequence: CASSSRDSSMCEQYF.